This T cell receptor beta chain was retrieved from a study of cytomegalovirus exposure and HLA in healthy donors. Findings of the study overall: TCR beta chains numbering under 200 were designated cytomegalovirus-associated. Several of the most significant clusters appeared linked to common viral pathogens, based on a later analysis.

A remark on this clone: Its target is unknown.

The primer mix had 60 Vbeta and 13 Jbeta primers. The protocol was immunoSEQ multiplex PCR, while the TCRdb copy is restricted to in-frame clones and leaves out a portion. The table records about 180,000 clones, 75% to 85% of them present only once. What was sequenced was PBMCs. The receptor comes from a woman between 55 and 75 years old in good health and CMV-seropositive.

The CDR3 protein is CASRGGQGNEKLFF. The DNA of the CDR3 is TGTGCCAGCAGAGGAGGGCAGGGCAATGAAAAACTGTTTTTT. V is TRBV6-5 and J is TRBJ1-4, with D possibly being TRBD1 (5 bases). The V gene's germline CDR1 is MNHEY and CDR2 SVGAGI. CDR3 size: 14 residues. The V and J ends lost 6 bases and 5 bases respectively, with 13 bases between them.